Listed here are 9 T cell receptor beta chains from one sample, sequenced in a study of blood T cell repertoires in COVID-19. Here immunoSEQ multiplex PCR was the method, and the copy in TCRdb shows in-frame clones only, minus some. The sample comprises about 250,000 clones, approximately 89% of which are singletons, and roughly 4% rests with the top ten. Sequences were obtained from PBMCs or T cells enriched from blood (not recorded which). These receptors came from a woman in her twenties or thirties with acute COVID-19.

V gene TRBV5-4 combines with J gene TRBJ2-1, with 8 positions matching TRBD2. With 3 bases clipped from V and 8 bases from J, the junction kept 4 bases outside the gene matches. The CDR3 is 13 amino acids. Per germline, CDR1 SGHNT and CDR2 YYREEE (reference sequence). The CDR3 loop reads CASSSGGPDEQFF. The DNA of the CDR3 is TGTGCCAGCAGCTCGGGGGGGCCGGATGAGCAGTTCTTC.

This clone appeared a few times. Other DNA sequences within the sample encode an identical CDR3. The CDR3 nucleotides read TGTGCCAGCAGCTTATCAGGTTCCTACAATGAGCAGTTCTTC. It encodes CASSLSGSYNEQFF. V and J are TRBV7-3 and TRBJ2-1; unclear D gene. The germline gives CDR1 SGHTA, CDR2 FQGTGA. The CDR3 is made up of 14 amino acids. Trimming took off 2 bases at V and 1 base at J, with 6 bases between the two ends.

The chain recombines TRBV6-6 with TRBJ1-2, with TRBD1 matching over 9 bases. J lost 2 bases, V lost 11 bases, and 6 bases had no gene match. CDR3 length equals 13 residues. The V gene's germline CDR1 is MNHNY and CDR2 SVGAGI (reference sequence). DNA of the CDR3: TGTGCCGGAAACAGGGGGCCCAACTATGGCTACACCTTC. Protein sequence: CAGNRGPNYGYTF.

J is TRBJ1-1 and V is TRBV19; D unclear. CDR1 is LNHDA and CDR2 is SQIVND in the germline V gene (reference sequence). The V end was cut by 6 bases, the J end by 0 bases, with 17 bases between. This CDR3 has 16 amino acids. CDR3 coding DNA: TGTGCCAGTAGACCCCCCCGAGGGCGCATGAACACTGAAGCTTTCTTT. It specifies CASRPPRGRMNTEAFF.

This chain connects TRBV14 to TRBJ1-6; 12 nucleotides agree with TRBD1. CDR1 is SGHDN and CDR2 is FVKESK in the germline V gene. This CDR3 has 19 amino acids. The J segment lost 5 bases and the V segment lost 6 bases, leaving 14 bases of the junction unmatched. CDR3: CASRRLNRDRGLNNSPLHF. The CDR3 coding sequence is TGTGCCAGCAGGCGCTTGAACCGGGACAGGGGGCTTAATAATTCACCCCTCCACTTT. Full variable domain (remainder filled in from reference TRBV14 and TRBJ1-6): EAGVTQFPSHSVIEKGQTVTLRCDPISGHDNLYWYRRVMGKEIKFLLHFVKESKQDESGMPNNRFLAERTGGTYSTLKVQPAELEDSGVYFCASRRLNRDRGLNNSPLHFGNGTRLTVT.

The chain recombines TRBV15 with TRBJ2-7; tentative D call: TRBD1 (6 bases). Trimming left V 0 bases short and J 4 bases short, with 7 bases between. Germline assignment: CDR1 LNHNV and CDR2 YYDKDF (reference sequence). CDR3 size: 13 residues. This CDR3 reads CATSRDGTYEQYF. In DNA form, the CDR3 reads TGTGCCACCAGCAGAGACGGGACATACGAGCAGTACTTC.

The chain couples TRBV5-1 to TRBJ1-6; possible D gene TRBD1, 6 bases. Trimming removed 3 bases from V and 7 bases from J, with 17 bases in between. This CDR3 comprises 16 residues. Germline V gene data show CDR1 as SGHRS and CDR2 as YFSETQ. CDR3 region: CASSYRPQGENSPLHF. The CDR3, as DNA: TGCGCCAGCAGCTATCGACCACAGGGAGAAAATTCACCCCTCCACTTT. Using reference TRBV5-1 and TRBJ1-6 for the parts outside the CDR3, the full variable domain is KAGVTQTPRYLIKTRGQQVTLSCSPISGHRSVSWYQQTPGQGLQFLFEYFSETQRNKGNFPGRFSGRQFSNSRSEMNVSTLELGDSALYLCASSYRPQGENSPLHFGNGTRLTVT.

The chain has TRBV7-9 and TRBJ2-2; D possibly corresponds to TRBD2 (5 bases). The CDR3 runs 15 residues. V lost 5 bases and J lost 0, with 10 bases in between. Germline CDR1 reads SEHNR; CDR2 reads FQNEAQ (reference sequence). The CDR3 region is CASSRPSTNTGELFF. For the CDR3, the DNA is TGTGCCAGCAGCCGCCCTAGCACGAACACCGGGGAGCTGTTTTTT.

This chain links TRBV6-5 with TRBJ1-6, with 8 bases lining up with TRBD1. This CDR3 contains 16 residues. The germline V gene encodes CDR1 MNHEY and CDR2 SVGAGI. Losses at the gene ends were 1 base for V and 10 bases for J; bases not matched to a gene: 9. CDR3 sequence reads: CASSYYTPGTGSPLHF. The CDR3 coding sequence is TGTGCCAGCAGTTACTATACCCCAGGGACAGGCTCACCCCTCCACTTT.